This T cell receptor beta chain was captured in a study of blood T cell repertoires in COVID-19. At the level of the study: The United States, Italy and Spain supplied acute and convalescent COVID-19 samples.

Repertoires were generated with immunoSEQ multiplex PCR, while TCRdb's copy carries only in-frame clones and drops some. The table shows hundreds of thousands of clones, with about four fifths occurring only once. Trimming pared 1 base from V and 1 base from J, leaving 10 bases between. There are 15 residues in the CDR3. Germline V gene lookup returns CDR1 LNHDA and CDR2 SQIVND (reference sequence). Patients in Seattle were enrolled during active infection, then followed longitudinally. This clone has just one count. This receptor was identified in a woman older than 75 with COVID-19, enrolled during active disease. The chain employs TRBV19 and TRBJ2-5; the D is unclear. Sequencing was performed on peripheral blood. In DNA, the CDR3 is TGTGCCAGTAGTATAGGTCCCCATCCCCAAGAGACCCAGTACTTC. Amino acid sequence: CASSIGPHPQETQYF.